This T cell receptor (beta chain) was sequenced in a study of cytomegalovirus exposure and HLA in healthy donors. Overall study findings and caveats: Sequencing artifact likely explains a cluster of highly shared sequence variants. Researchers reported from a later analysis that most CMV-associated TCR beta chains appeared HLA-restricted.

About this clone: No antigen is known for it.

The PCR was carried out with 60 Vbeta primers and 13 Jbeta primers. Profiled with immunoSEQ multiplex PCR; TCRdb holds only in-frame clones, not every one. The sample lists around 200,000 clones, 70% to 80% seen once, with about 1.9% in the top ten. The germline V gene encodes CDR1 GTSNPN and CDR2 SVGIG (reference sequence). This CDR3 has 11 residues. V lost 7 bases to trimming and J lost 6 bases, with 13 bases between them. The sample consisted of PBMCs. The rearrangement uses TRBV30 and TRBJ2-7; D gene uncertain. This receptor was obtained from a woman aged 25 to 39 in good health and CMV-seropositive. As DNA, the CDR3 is TGTGCCTCGTTCTTCAGAGGCGAGCAGTACTTC. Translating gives CASFFRGEQYF.